This T cell receptor beta chain derives from a study of breast tumors, draining lymph nodes, adjacent tissues. Overall study results and limits: Tumor TCR diversity was below lymph nodes but above nontumor tissue.

TCRdb re-called the multiplex PCR reads through MiXCR, storing one row per CDR3 protein. The sample has over 150,000 distinct CDR3 sequences, around a third seen once. The lymph nodes were axillary draining lymph nodes from breast cancer patients. J lost 7 bases, V lost 1 base, and 6 bases had no gene match. Looked up from germline, CDR1 is KGHDR and CDR2 is SFDVKD. This CDR3 is 15 amino acids long. This clonotype was seen at least ten times. Its cognate antigen is unknown. Source material: axillary lymph node tissue. This TCR came from a female donor with breast cancer. Some clones in this sample may be carry-over from other donors' samples. This chain joins TRBV24-1 and TRBJ2-1; 7 bases fit TRBD1. The CDR3 DNA follows: TGTGCCACCAGTGATTTAAGGGACAGTGTGAATGAGCAGTTCTTC. Translation gives CATSDLRDSVNEQFF.